Here is one T cell receptor (beta chain) with its context. The data were obtained in a study of blood T cells in healthy people across ages. Background on the study: Template switching retrieved approximately one barcoded beta molecule for each two T cells.

CDR3 length: 15 residues. The V gene's germline CDR1 is SGHAT and CDR2 FQNNGV. J was trimmed by 6 bases and V by 0 bases; bases with no gene match: 5. Next came a second PCR, run for about 7 to 12 cycles, which used a sample-barcoded 5' primer along with a J-beta primer mix. TCRdb reprocessed the 5' RACE reads via MiXCR and lists one record per CDR3 protein. The sample lists about 670,000 distinct CDR3 sequences; about 43% were seen once. This sequence was found in a man aged 80 or over in good health. This chain uses TRBV11-2 with TRBJ2-1, with 7 bases lining up with TRBD2. The sequenced sample was blood. CDR3 in DNA: TGTGCCAGCAGCTTAGATCGGTGGGGGGGCAATGAGCAGTTCTTC. Translated, it gives CASSLDRWGGNEQFF.